The 3 T cell receptor beta chains below all came from one sample that was sequenced in a study of blood T cell repertoires in COVID-19. Some clones are missing from TCRdb's copy, which holds only in-frame ones; the method was immunoSEQ multiplex PCR. The sample carries 200,000 to 250,000 clones, roughly 89% recorded once. The sequenced sample consisted of PBMCs or T cells enriched from blood (not recorded which). These receptors originate from a woman aged 35 to 49 with acute COVID-19.

The chain links TRBV11-2 to TRBJ2-1; TRBD1 matches at 12 bases. There are 15 residues in the CDR3. Germline CDR1 is SGHAT and CDR2 is FQNNGV. The ends lost 5 bases at V and 6 bases at J; junction bases unmatched: 5. In DNA, the CDR3 is TGTGCCAGCAGCGAGGGACAGGGGGCGCTCAATGAGCAGTTCTTC. Its protein is CASSEGQGALNEQFF. The complete variable domain, with remaining parts taken from reference TRBV11-2 and TRBJ2-1, reads EAGVAQSPRYKIIEKRQSVAFWCNPISGHATLYWYQQILGQGPKLLIQFQNNGVVDDSQLPKDRFSAERLKGVDSTLKIQPAKLEDSAVYLCASSEGQGALNEQFFGPGTRLTVL.

The chain recombines TRBV14 with TRBJ1-4; possibly TRBD1 for D (6 bases). Germline values: CDR1 SGHDN, CDR2 FVKESK. V dropped 4 bases and J dropped 3 bases, with 15 bases sitting between them. CDR3 size: 16 residues. CDR3 protein: CASSPQYRAANEKLFF. In nucleotides, the CDR3 is TGTGCCAGCAGCCCCCAATACAGGGCGGCTAATGAAAAACTGTTTTTT.

This clone was seen only once. The gene calls are TRBV30 and TRBJ1-2, with TRBD1 matching over 7 bases. The germline V gene has CDR1 GTSNPN and CDR2 SVGIG (reference sequence). V was pared by 2 bases and J by 4 bases, with 13 bases of the junction left unmatched. There are 16 residues in the CDR3. CDR3 sequence (DNA): TGTGCCTGGAGTCCTTCTGACCGGGACAGAGCCTATGGCTACACCTTC. Amino acid sequence: CAWSPSDRDRAYGYTF.